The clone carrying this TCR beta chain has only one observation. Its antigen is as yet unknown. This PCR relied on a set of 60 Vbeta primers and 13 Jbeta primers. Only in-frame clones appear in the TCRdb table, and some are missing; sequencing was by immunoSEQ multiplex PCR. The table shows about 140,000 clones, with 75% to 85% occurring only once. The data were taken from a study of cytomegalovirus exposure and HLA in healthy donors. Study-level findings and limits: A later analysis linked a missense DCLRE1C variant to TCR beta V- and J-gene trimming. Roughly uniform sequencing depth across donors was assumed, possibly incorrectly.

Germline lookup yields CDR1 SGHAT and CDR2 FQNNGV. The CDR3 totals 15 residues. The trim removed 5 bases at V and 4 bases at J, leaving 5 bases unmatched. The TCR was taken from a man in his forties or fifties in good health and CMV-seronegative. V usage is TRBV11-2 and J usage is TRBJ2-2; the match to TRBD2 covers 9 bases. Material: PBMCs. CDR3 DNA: TGTGCCAGCAGCCCCAGCGGGGGGCCCACCGGGGAGCTGTTTTTT. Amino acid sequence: CASSPSGGPTGELFF.